This T cell receptor beta chain originates from a study of post-analysis software for immune sequencing data. In this sample, this clonotype turned up a few times. What it binds is not known. Regarding the study as a whole: Patients had higher frequencies than controls of five or six TRBV segments, including TRBV5-6, TRBV5-1 and TRBV20-1.

Between the trimmed V and J ends, which lost 0 bases and 6 bases, there was a span of 9 bases. This CDR3 is built from 14 residues. Germline CDR1 reads SGHRS; CDR2 reads YFSETQ. Prepared TCR beta cDNA libraries contained unique molecular identifiers. One entry per CDR3 protein results from TCRdb running MiXCR on the PCR reads. The data hold approximately 770,000 distinct CDR3 sequences, with approximately 44% observed a single time. The chain links TRBV5-1 to TRBJ1-4; D might be TRBD1 (5 bases). The source is a girl aged 5 to 17 with multiple sclerosis. The sequencing input was blood. The CDR3 coding sequence is TGCGCCAGCAGCTTGGAGGGGCGTGATGAAAAACTGTTTTTT. Translating it yields CASSLEGRDEKLFF.